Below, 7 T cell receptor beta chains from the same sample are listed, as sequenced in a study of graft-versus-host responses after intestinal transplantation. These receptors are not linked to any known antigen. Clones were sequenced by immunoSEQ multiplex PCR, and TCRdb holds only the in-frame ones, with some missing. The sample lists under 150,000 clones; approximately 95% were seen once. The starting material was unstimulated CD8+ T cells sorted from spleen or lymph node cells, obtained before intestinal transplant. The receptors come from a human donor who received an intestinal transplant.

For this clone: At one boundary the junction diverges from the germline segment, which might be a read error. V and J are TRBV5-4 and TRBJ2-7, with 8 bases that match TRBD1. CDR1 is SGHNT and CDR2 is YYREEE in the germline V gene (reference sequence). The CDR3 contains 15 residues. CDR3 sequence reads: CASSPGTGPSYEQYF. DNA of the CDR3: TGCGCCAGCAGCCCGGGGACAGGACCTTCCTACGAGCAGTACTTC.

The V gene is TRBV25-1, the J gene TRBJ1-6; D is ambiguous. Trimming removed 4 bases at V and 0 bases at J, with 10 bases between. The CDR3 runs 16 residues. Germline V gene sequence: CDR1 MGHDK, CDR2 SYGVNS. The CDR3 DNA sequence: TGTGCCAGCAGTGCGAGGCGGGGCTCCTATAATTCACCCCTCCACTTT. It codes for CASSARRGSYNSPLHF.

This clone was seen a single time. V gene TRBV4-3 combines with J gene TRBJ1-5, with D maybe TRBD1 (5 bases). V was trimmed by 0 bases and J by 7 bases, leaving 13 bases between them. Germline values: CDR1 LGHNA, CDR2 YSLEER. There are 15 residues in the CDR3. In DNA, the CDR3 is TGCGCCAGCAGCCAAGATTCGGGGCCGGGACAGCCCCAGCATTTT. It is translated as CASSQDSGPGQPQHF.

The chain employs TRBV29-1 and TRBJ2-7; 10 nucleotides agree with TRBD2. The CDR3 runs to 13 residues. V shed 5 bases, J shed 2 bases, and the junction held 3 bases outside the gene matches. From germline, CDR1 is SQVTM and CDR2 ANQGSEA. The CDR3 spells CSVLSGRAYEQYF. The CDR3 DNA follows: TGCAGCGTTCTAAGCGGGAGGGCCTACGAGCAGTACTTC.

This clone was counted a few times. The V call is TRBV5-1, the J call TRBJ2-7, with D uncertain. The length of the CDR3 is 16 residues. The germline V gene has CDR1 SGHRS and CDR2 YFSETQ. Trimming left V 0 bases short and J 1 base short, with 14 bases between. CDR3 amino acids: CASSLEAQAMSYEQYF. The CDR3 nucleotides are TGCGCCAGCAGCTTGGAAGCTCAGGCCATGTCCTACGAGCAGTACTTC.

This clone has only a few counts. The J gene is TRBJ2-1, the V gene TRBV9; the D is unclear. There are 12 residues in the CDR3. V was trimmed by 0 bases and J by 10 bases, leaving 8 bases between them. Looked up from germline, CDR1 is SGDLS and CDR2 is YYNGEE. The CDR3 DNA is TGTGCCAGCAGCGTAGTCCCGGAGGAGCAGTTCTTC. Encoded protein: CASSVVPEEQFF. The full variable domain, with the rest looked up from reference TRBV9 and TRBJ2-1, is DSGVTQTPKHLITATGQRVTLRCSPRSGDLSVYWYQQSLDQGLQFLIQYYNGEERAKGNILERFSAQQFPDLHSELNLSSLELGDSALYFCASSVVPEEQFFGPGTRLTVL.

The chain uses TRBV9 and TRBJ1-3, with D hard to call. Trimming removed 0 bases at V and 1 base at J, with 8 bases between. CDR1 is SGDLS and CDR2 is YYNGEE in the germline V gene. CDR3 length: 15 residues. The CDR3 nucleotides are TGTGCCAGCAGCGTAGATCGAAATTCTGGAAACACCATATATTTT. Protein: CASSVDRNSGNTIYF. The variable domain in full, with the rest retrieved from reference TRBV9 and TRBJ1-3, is DSGVTQTPKHLITATGQRVTLRCSPRSGDLSVYWYQQSLDQGLQFLIQYYNGEERAKGNILERFSAQQFPDLHSELNLSSLELGDSALYFCASSVDRNSGNTIYFGEGSWLTVV.